This TCR beta chain is drawn from a study of OX40 agonist ivuxolimab in advanced cancers. This clone is a singleton in its sample. The CDR3 is 19 residues long. With 0 bases removed from V and 0 bases from J, the gap between germline ends came to 19 bases. Germline CDR1 is MGHRA and CDR2 is YSYEKL. Repertoires were generated with immunoSEQ multiplex PCR, while TCRdb's copy carries only in-frame clones and drops some. Seen here are tens of thousands of clones, under 95% observed once, and the top ten hold around 12%. This TCR came from an adult with an advanced solid tumor such as melanoma, head and neck, liver or kidney cancer. The starting material was CD4+ or CD8+ T cells sorted from blood, obtained in a trial of the OX40 agonist ivuxolimab. The chain employs TRBV4-1 and TRBJ2-3; D gene uncertain. CDR3 protein: CASSQETSIRVESTDTQYF. As DNA, the CDR3 is TGCGCCAGCAGCCAAGAAACCTCCATCCGGGTGGAGAGCACAGATACGCAGTATTTT.